This T cell receptor (beta chain) came from a study of neurological immune-mediated disorders. The cells used in sorted libraries, CD4+ or CD8+ T cells, numbered 1 million. The CDR3 is 19 residues long. Germline assignment: CDR1 SGHRS and CDR2 YFSETQ. V lost 6 bases and J lost 0; bases outside the gene matches: 16. General observations from the study: The most TCR clonal expansion was seen in HTLV-1-associated myelopathy, and the least was seen in multiple sclerosis, which fell below healthy controls.

This clonotype was observed at least ten times. Its antigen remains unidentified. The cDNA was synthesized by means of template-switch 5'RACE, which was carried out with 10-nucleotide random UMIs. The output of every sequencing run exceeded 200 million TCR-beta sequences, derived from 15-18 subjects. In TCRdb, the 5' RACE reads were re-called with MiXCR into one record per CDR3 protein. Here the sample spans about 10,000 distinct CDR3 sequences, more than 20% being singletons. The source material was CD8+ T cells from blood. The V and J genes are TRBV5-1 and TRBJ2-4; 9 nucleotides align to TRBD2. The source of this sequence is an older woman with HTLV-1-associated myelopathy (HAM/TSP). CDR3 in amino acids: CASKLGGSGGFLAKNIQYF. The CDR3 bases are TGCGCCAGCAAGCTTGGTGGCAGCGGGGGGTTCTTAGCCAAAAACATTCAGTACTTC.